The subject of this entry is one T cell receptor beta chain. Antigen specificity is unknown. The data derive from a study of post-analysis software for immune sequencing data. Study context: Relapsing-remitting, secondary progressive and progressive-relapsing forms made up the multiple sclerosis disease courses.

Overall study results and limits: Comparison of patients with controls showed about 5 TRBV segments more frequent in patients, TRBV5-6, TRBV5-1 and TRBV20-1 among them.

The TCR beta cDNA libraries contained unique molecular identifiers. One entry per CDR3 protein results from TCRdb running MiXCR on the PCR reads. Among fewer than 850,000 distinct CDR3 sequences, approximately 30% were seen once, and the ten largest hold under 0.7%. This CDR3 spans 16 amino acids. V was shortened by 5 bases and J by 1 base, with 18 bases between the two germline ends. Germline lookup yields CDR1 MDHEN and CDR2 SYDVKM. This chain links TRBV28 with TRBJ2-7; no clear D. The source material was blood. The clonotype comes from a girl aged 10 to 17 with multiple sclerosis. CDR3 protein: CASSAYPRPRSYEQYF. CDR3 nucleotides: TGTGCCAGCAGTGCCTACCCCAGGCCGCGGTCCTACGAGCAGTACTTC.